The subject of this entry is one T cell receptor (beta chain). TCRdb processed the 5' RACE reads anew with MiXCR; each CDR3 protein has one entry. The table lists roughly 28,000 distinct CDR3 sequences, approximately 4.9% of them singletons. The CDR3 is 17 amino acids. The germline CDR1 and CDR2 sequences are DFQATT and SNEGSKA (reference sequence). The J segment lost 7 bases and the V segment lost 6 bases, leaving 17 bases of the junction unmatched. This entry belongs to a study of T cells after yellow fever vaccination. Regarding the study as a whole: Although most clonotypes did not, a small share appeared in both CD4 and CD8 compartments. The bulk population could contribute abundant contaminating clonotypes to FACS-sorted repertoires. In post-booster samples, most primary-vaccination clones reappeared (approximately 95% CD4, roughly 88% CD8).

The chain has TRBV20-1 and TRBJ1-4, with 10 bases matching TRBD1. Sequenced here: PBMCs, either bulk or a sorted T-cell subset (CD4+, CD8+, memory, or dextramer-sorted; not recorded which), sampled on the day of the yellow fever booster vaccination. The TCR was taken from a man younger than 35 who received the YFV17D yellow fever vaccine. CDR3 coding DNA: TGCAGTGCGCTTCCGGGGACAGGGGATCCGGTGGTTGAAAAACTGTTTTTT. This encodes CSALPGTGDPVVEKLFF.